Listed below are T cell receptor beta chains from one sample, sequenced in a study of human T cells and chemical hapten exposure. TCRdb re-analysed the RACE reads in MiXCR, keeping a single row per CDR3 protein. Of 75,000 to 90,000 distinct CDR3 sequences in the sample, 9% to 12% are singletons; the top ten hold about 1.3%. Here the sequenced sample was whole blood, taken in connection with sensitization to the hapten diphenylcyclopropenone (DPC). Receptors were obtained from a woman between 50 and 59 years old with alopecia areata. Some clones in this sample may be carry-over from other donors' samples. Each CDR3 is given with its conserved first and last residue.

J: TRBJ2-2
V: TRBV23-1
CDR3: CASSQSRRLPTGELFF

J: TRBJ1-1
V: TRBV9
CDR3: CASSVVSGNTEAFF

J: TRBJ2-5
V: TRBV29-1
CDR3: CSVASGRETQYF

J: TRBJ2-3
V: TRBV5-1
CDR3: CASSLNRAGSMDTQYF

J: TRBJ2-1
V: TRBV4-3
CDR3: CASSQAFRLANEQFF

J: TRBJ2-1
V: TRBV11-2
CDR3: CASSRRLAGNYNEQFF

J: TRBJ2-3
V: TRBV24-1
CDR3: CATSDPNTDTQYF

J: TRBJ2-3
V: TRBV7-2
CDR3: CASSSRPSTDTQYF

J: TRBJ1-6
V: TRBV9
CDR3: CASSAAGGGADNSPLHF

J: TRBJ2-1
V: TRBV5-1
CDR3: CASSFSGQGYDEQFF

J: TRBJ2-1
V: TRBV30
CDR3: CAWSRTSGYNEQFF

J: TRBJ2-7
V: TRBV6-2/TRBV6-3
CDR3: CASRPGLAGSYEQYF

J: TRBJ1-2
V: TRBV18
CDR3: CASSPPWTGGSGYTF

J: TRBJ2-1
V: TRBV12-3/TRBV12-4
CDR3: CASTLGGYNEQFF

J: TRBJ2-7
V: TRBV6-6
CDR3: CASSYGSGLAGNEQYF

J: TRBJ2-1
V: TRBV27
CDR3: CASNPSAGPYNEQFF

J: TRBJ1-1
V: TRBV7-7
CDR3: CASSLDSNTEAFF

J: TRBJ2-1
V: TRBV12-3/TRBV12-4
CDR3: CASRREREVGEQFF

J: TRBJ2-1
V: TRBV3-1
CDR3: CASTKTSGSPNEQFF

J: TRBJ1-6
V: TRBV6-5
CDR3: CASSYSTGDSPLHF

J: TRBJ1-5
V: TRBV29-1
CDR3: CSAGDGGNQPQHF

J: TRBJ2-2
V: TRBV5-1
CDR3: CASSSLAGDFTGELFF

J: TRBJ2-7
V: TRBV11-3
CDR3: CASSLDDRSYEQYF

J: TRBJ2-3
V: TRBV29-1
CDR3: CSVPSLVWGTDTQYF

J: TRBJ2-3
V: TRBV18
CDR3: CASSPSTVPDTQYF

J: TRBJ2-1
V: TRBV24-1
CDR3: CATSAEGGRDNEQFF

J: TRBJ1-5
V: TRBV2
CDR3: CASSEGGGNQPQHF

J: TRBJ2-7
V: TRBV11-3
CDR3: CASSPRQLSSYEQYF

J: TRBJ2-4
V: TRBV19
CDR3: CASSRNTGKNIQYF

J: TRBJ2-5
V: TRBV7-2
CDR3: CASQRQETQYF

J: TRBJ2-3
V: TRBV19
CDR3: CASSLQGPSTDTQYF

J: TRBJ1-5
V: TRBV7-8
CDR3: CASSLSGTAINQPQHF

J: TRBJ2-6
V: TRBV12-3/TRBV12-4
CDR3: CASSYPGGGVLTF

J: TRBJ1-5
V: TRBV19
CDR3: CASSYSAGQSNQPQHF

J: TRBJ2-4
V: TRBV21-1
CDR3: CASSKDQAGKRALAKNIQYF

J: TRBJ2-5
V: TRBV6-5
CDR3: CASSSSRTGRGTQYF

J: TRBJ2-7
V: TRBV7-2
CDR3: CASSPVKRTSSYEQYF

J: TRBJ2-6
V: TRBV5-1
CDR3: CASSQSSGANVLTF

J: TRBJ1-1
V: TRBV6-6
CDR3: CASNLDRAGGTEAFF

J: TRBJ2-5
V: TRBV11-2
CDR3: CASSPDRRETQYF

J: TRBJ1-6
V: TRBV27
CDR3: CASSLSRDLSRSPLHF

J: TRBJ2-1
V: TRBV29-1
CDR3: CSVSPAVNEQFF